This T cell receptor (beta chain) appears in the sequencing data of a study of blood T cell repertoires in COVID-19 (dated by TCRdb to 2018 to 2020). Broadly, across the study: Samples covering the acute and convalescent phases of COVID-19 were provided by collaborators in the United States, Italy and Spain. The sample metadata nearly always contained a de-identified subject ID, COVID-19 status, age in years and sex. Deeply sampled blood TCRbeta repertoires from subjects exposed to, actively infected with, or recovered from COVID-19 were included in the dataset. Where HLA class I and class II types were available, the types were taken from metadata supplied by the sample provider, not from assay-based typing. The prospective study material was composed of cDNA or gDNA derived from T cells, B-cell-depleted T cells, or PBMCs. The samples were drawn from the first 160 participants of the ongoing ImmuneRACE study and from 950 to 1,500 subjects provided by 6 global collaborators. The repertoires were made available in a free public database intended to serve as a resource for research on the immune response to SARS-CoV-2.

As regards this clone: The antigen this receptor binds is unknown. Base qualities are not provided; no much larger clone lies one nucleotide away.

Participants in the prospective study were enrolled through a virtual design, were aged roughly 18 to 100 years, and lived in under 25 United States geographic areas. In the prospective study, participants were assigned to cohorts based on the clinical history participants reported in a screening survey and a study questionnaire. In the prospective study, mobile phlebotomists collected whole blood, serum and a nasopharyngeal or oropharyngeal swab from each participant. Over an approximately 2-month period, participants in the prospective study had the option of providing additional blood draws and questionnaires. Blood samples from the prospective study were shipped frozen or at room temperature prior to DNA extraction. V gives up 3 bases and J gives up 7 bases, and the segment between their germline ends measures 9 bases. Spanning cysteine to phenylalanine, the CDR3 consists of 13 amino acids. The CDR3 DNA has 39 bases and is translated from base 1. CDR1 and CDR2, looked up from the germline V gene (reference sequence), are LNHDA and SQIVND.

The immunoSEQ Assay, a bias-controlled multiplex PCR, was used to amplify TCRbeta CDR3 regions from genomic DNA. Under the source paper's analysis protocol: The number of nucleated cells in each sample was estimated by amplification of reference gene primers within the assay. To quantify the absolute abundance of each unique TCRbeta CDR3 rearrangement, sequence reads were collapsed and filtered. For each sample, productive Simpson clonality was calculated as the square root of Simpson's diversity index across productive rearrangements. Here the immuneACCESS table is served through TCRdb, limited to in-frame sequences with V and J called. Missing clones are a known gap in these copies; in checked studies unresolved V genes cover under half, and the rest lacks a known reason. The DNA gave D and trimming, while V, J and clone size come from that table. A total of some 210,000 clones appear in this sample, roughly 86% of them only once. The top ten constitute 10% of the sample.

Study-level results and caveats: How much clinical and demographic metadata was included differed by source and by participant, and the metadata was provided uncurated.

The sample comprised PBMCs or T cells enriched from blood (not recorded which). The V gene is TRBV19 and the J gene is TRBJ1-4; the D segment cannot be called with confidence. The clonotype originates from a man between 18 and 29 years old with acute COVID-19. The CDR3 protein sequence reads: CASSIRSSEKLFF. DNA sequence: TGTGCCAGTAGTATTCGGTCGAGTGAAAAACTGTTTTTT.